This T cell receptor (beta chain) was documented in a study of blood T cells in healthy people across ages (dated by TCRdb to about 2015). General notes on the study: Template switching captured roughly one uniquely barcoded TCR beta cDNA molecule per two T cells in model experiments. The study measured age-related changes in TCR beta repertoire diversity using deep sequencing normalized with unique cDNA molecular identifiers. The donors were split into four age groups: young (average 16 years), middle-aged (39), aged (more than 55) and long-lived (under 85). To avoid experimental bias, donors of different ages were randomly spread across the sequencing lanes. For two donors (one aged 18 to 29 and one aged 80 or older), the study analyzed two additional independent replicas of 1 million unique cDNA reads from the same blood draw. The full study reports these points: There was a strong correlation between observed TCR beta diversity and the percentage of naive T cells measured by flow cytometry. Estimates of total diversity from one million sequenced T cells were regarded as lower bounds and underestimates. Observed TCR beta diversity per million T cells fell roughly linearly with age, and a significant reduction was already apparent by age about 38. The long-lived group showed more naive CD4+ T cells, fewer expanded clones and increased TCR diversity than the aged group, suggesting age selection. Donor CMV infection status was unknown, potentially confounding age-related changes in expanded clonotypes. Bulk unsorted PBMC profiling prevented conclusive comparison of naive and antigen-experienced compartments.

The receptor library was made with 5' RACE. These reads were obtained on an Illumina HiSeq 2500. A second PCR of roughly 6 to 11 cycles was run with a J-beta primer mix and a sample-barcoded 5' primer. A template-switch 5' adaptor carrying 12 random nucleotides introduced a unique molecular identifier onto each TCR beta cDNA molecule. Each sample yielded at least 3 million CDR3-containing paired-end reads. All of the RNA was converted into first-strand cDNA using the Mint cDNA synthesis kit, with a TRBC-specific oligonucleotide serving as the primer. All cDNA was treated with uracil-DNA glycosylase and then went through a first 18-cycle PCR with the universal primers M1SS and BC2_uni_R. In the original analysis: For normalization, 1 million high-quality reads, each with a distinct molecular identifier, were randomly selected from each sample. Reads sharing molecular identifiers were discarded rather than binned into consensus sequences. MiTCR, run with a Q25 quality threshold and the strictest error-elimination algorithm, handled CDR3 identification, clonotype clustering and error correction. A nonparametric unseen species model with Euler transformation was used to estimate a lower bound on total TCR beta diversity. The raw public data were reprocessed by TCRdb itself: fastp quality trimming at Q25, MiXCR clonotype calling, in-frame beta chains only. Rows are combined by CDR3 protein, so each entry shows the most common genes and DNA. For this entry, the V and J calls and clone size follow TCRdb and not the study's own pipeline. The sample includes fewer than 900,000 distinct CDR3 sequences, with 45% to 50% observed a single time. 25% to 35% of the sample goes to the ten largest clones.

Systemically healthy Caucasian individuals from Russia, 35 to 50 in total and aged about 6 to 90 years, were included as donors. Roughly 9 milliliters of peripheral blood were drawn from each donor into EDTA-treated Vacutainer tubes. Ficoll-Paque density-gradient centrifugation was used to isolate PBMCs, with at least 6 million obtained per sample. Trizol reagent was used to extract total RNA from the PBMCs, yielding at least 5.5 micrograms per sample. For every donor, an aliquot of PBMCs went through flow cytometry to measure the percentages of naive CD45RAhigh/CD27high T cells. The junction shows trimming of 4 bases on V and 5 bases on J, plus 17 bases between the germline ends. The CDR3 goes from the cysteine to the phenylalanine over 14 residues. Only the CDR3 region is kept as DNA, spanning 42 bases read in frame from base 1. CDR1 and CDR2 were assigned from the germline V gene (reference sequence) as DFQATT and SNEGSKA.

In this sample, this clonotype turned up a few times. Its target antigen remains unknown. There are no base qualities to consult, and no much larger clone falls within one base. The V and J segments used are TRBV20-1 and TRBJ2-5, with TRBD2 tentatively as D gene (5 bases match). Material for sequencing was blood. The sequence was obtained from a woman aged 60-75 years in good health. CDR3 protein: CSANPGTRAETQYF. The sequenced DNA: TGCAGTGCTAATCCCGGCACTAGGGCCGAGACCCAGTACTTC.